The TCR beta chain described here comes from a study of vaccination and CD4 T cells after COVID-19. On the study more broadly: In culture, cells were exposed to overlapping spike peptides from SARS-CoV-2, HCoV-NL63, HCoV-OC43 and HCoV-229E. Study-wide results and limits: Analysis of convalescent patients found that 304 of 307 vaccine-specific clones were spike mono-reactive.

This CDR3 is 15 amino acids long. In germline, CDR1 is SGHTA, CDR2 FQGNSA. Trimming cost V 1 base and J 8 bases; bases outside gene matches: 8. Sequencing of cultured CD4+ T cell DNA used the Oncomine TCR Beta short-read assay. One entry per CDR3 protein results from TCRdb running MiXCR on the PCR reads. In the table there are roughly 14,000 distinct CDR3 sequences, 48% of which are singletons. Remarks on this clonotype: The antigen remains undetermined.

The treatment here: approximately 10-day PBMC culture with coronavirus spike peptide pools or control peptides (ViraFEST assay). ViraFEST grew antigen-specific T cells using peptide pools, then sequenced TCRs. The specimen sequenced was CD4+ T cells from blood, cultured in vitro. The chain links TRBV7-2 to TRBJ1-5; 7 bases align to TRBD1. This TCR was sampled from a human donor who had recovered from COVID-19. The CDR3 DNA reads TGTGCCAGCAGCTTAGGCGACAGGGCGGCGGAGCCCCAGCATTTT. Its protein product is CASSLGDRAAEPQHF.